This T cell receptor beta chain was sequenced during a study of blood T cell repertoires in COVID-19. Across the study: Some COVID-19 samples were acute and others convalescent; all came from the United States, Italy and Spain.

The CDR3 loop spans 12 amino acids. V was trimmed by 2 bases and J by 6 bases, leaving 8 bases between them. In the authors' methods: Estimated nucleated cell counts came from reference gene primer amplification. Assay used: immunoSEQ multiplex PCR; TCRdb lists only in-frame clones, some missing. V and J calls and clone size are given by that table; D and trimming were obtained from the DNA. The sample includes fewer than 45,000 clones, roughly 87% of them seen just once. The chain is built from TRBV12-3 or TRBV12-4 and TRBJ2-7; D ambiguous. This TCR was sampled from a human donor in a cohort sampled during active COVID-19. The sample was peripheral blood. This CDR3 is CASSLPGLEQYF. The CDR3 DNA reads TGTGCCAGCAGTTTACCTGGCCTCGAGCAGTACTTC.